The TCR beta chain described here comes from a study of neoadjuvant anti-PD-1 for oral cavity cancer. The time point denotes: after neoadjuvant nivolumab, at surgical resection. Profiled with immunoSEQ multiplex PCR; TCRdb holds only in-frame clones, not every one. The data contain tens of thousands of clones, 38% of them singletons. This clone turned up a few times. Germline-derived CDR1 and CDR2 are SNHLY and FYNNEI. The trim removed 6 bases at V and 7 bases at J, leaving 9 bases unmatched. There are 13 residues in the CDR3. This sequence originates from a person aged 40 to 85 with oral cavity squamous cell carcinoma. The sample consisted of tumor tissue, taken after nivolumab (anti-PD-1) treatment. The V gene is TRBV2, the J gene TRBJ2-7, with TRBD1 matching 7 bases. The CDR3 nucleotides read TGTGCCAGCAGGAAGACAGGGCCCGGGGAGCAGTACTTC. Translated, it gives CASRKTGPGEQYF.